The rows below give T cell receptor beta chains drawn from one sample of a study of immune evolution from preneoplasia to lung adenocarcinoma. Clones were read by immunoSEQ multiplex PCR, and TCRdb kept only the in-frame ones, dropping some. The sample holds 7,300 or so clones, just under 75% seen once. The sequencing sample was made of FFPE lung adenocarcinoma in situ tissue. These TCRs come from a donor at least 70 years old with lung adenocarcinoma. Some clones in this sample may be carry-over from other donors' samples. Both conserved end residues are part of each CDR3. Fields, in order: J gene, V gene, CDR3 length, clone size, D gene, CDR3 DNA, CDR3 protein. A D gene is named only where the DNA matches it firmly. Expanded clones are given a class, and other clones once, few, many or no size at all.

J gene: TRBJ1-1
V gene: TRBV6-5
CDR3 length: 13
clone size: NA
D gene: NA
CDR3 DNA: TGTGCCAGCAGTTACGCGGGGAACACTGAAGCTTTCTTT
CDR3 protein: CASSYAGNTEAFF

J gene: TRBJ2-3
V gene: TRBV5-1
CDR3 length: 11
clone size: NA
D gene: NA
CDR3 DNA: TGCGCCAGCAGCTTGGGGGATACGCAGTATTTT
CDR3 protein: CASSLGDTQYF

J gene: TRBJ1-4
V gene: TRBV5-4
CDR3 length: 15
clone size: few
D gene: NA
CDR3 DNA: TGTGCCAGCAGCTTACAGGGCCGGGAGGAAGAAAAACTGTTTTTT
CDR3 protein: CASSLQGREEEKLFF

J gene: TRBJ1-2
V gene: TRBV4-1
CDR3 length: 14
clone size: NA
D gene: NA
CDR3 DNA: TGCGCCAGCAGCCAAGTACAGACTAACTATGGCTACACCTTC
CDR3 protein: CASSQVQTNYGYTF

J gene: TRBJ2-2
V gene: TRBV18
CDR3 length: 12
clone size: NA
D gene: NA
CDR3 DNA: TGTGCCAGCTCACCTTATACCGGGGAGCTGTTTTTT
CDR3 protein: CASSPYTGELFF

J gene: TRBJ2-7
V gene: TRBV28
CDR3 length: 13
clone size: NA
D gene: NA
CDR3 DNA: TGTGCCAGCAGCGACAGCCCTACTTACGAGCAGTACTTC
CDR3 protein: CASSDSPTYEQYF

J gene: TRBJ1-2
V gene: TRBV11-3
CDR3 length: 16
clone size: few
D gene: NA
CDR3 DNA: TGTGCCAGCAGCTTAGGTGGGACAACCAAGGACTATGGCTACACCTTC
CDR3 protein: CASSLGGTTKDYGYTF

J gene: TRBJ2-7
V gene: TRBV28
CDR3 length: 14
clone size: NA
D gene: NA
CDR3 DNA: TGTGCCAGCAGTTTCGGGGTCCCTCTGCCCGAGCAGTACTTC
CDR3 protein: CASSFGVPLPEQYF

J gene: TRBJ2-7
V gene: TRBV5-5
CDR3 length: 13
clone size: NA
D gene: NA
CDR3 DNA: TGTGCCAGCAGCTTAGGACGTGTTATTGAGCAGTACTTC
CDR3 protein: CASSLGRVIEQYF

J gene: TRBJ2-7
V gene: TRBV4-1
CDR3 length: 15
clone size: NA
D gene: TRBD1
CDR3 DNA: TGCGCTAGCAGCCAAGGACAGGGGGTATCCTACGAGCAGTACTTC
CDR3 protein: CASSQGQGVSYEQYF

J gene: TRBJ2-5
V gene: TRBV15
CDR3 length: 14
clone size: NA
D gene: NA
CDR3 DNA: TGTGCCACCAGCACCCGGGACGGACAAGAGACCCAGTACTTC
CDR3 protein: CATSTRDGQETQYF

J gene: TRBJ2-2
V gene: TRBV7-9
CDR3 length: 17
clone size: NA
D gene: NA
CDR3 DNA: TGTGCCAGCAGCTCCAGAAGGTCCGTAGTGAACACCGGGGAGCTGTTTTTT
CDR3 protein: CASSSRRSVVNTGELFF

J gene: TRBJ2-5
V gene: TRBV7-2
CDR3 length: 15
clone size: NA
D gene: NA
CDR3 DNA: TGTGCCAGCAGCTTAGGGGTGGGTTACCAAGAGACCCAGTACTTC
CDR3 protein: CASSLGVGYQETQYF

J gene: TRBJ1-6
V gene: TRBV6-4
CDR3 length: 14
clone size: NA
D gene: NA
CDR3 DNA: TGTGCCAGCAGTGACGGCAGAGATAATTCACCCCTCCACTTT
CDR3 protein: CASSDGRDNSPLHF

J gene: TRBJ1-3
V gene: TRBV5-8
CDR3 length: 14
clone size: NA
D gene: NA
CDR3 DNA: TGTGCCAGCAGCCCTGGGATGGCTGGAAACACCATATATTTT
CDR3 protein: CASSPGMAGNTIYF

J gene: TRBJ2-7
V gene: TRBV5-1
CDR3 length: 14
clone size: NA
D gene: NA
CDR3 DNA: TGCGCCAGCAGCCCCAACAGTGGTTCCTACGAGCAGTACTTC
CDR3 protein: CASSPNSGSYEQYF